The clone carrying this T cell receptor (beta chain) was picked up a small number of times. 60 Vbeta and 13 Jbeta primers were used in PCR. The repertoire was sequenced with immunoSEQ multiplex PCR; TCRdb's copy has only in-frame clones and lacks some. Here the sample spans 200,000 or so clones, roughly four fifths being singletons. This record comes from a study of cytomegalovirus exposure and HLA in healthy donors. V shed 5 bases and J 0 bases; nucleotides not matched to a gene: 17. CDR1 is SGHRS and CDR2 is YFSETQ in the germline V gene. The CDR3 is made up of 20 amino acids. Specimen: PBMCs. The origin of this receptor is a woman between 18 and 30 years old in good health and CMV-seropositive. The gene calls are TRBV5-1 and TRBJ1-1; 12 nucleotides align to TRBD1. The CDR3 protein is CASRPLTGTGGLMMNTEAFF. CDR3 bases: TGCGCCAGCAGGCCTTTGACAGGGACAGGGGGCCTAATGATGAACACTGAAGCTTTCTTT. The full variable domain, completed using reference TRBV5-1 and TRBJ1-1, is KAGVTQTPRYLIKTRGQQVTLSCSPISGHRSVSWYQQTPGQGLQFLFEYFSETQRNKGNFPGRFSGRQFSNSRSEMNVSTLELGDSALYLCASRPLTGTGGLMMNTEAFFGQGTRLTVV.